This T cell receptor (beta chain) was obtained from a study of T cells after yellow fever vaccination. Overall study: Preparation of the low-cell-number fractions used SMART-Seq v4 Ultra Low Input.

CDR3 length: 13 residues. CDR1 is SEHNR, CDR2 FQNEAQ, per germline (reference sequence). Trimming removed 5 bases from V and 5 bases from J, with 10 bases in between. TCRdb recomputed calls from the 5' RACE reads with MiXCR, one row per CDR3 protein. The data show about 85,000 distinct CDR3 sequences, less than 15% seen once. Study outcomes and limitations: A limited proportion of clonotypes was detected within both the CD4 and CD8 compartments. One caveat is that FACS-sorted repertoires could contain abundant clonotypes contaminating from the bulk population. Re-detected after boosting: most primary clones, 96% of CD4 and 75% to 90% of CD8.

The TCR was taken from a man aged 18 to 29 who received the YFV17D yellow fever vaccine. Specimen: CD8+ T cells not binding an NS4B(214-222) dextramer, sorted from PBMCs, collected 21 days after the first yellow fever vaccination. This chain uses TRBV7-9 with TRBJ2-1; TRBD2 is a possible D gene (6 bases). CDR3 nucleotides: TGTGCCAGCAGCCGCTGGGGGGACAATGAGCAGTTCTTC. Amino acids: CASSRWGDNEQFF.